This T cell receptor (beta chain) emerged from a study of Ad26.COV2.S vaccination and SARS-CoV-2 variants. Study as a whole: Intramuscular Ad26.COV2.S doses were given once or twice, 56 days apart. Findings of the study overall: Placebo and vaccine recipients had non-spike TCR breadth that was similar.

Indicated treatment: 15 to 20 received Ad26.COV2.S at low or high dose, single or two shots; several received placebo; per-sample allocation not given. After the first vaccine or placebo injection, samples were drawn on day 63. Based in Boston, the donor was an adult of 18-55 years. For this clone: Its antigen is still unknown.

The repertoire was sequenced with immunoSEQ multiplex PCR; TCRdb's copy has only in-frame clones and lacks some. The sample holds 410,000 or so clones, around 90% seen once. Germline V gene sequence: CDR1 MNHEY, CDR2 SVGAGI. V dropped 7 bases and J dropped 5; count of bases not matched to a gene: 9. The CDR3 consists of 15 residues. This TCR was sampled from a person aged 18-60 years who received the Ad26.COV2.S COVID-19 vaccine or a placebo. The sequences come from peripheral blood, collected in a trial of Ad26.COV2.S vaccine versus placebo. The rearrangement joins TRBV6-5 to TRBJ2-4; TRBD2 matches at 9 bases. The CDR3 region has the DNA TGTGCCAGCACCTCCCCGGGACTAGCAGAAAACATTCAGTACTTC. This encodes CASTSPGLAENIQYF.